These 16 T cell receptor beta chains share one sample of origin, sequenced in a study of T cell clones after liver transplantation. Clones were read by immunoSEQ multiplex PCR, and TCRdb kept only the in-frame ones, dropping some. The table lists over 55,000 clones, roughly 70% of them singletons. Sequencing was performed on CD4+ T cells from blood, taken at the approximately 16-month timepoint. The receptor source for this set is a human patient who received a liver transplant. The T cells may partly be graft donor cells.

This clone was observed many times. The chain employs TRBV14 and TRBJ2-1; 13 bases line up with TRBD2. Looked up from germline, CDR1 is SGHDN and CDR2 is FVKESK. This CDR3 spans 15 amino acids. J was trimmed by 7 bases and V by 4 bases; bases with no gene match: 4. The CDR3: CASSRTSGSSNEQFF. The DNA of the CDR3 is TGTGCCAGCAGCCGGACTAGCGGGAGTTCAAATGAGCAGTTCTTC.

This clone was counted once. The DNA of the CDR3 is TGCGCCAGCAGCTCGGGACCCGGGGTAGATACGCAGTATTTT. It yields the protein CASSSGPGVDTQYF. The chain links TRBV5-1 to TRBJ2-3; D is perhaps TRBD1 or TRBD2 (5 bases each). This CDR3 spans 14 amino acids. The V end lost 3 bases, the J end lost 5 bases, and 13 bases lay between the germline ends. CDR1 and CDR2 (germline): SGHRS, YFSETQ. The entire variable domain, with the rest obtained from reference TRBV5-1 and TRBJ2-3, is as follows: KAGVTQTPRYLIKTRGQQVTLSCSPISGHRSVSWYQQTPGQGLQFLFEYFSETQRNKGNFPGRFSGRQFSNSRSEMNVSTLELGDSALYLCASSSGPGVDTQYFGPGTRLTVL.

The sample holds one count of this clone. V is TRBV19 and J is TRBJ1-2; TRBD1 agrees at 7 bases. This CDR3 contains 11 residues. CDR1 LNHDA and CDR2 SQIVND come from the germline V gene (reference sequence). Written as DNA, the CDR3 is TGTGCTCCGCAGGGGGGGTATGGCTACACCTTC. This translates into CAPQGGYGYTF.

The CDR3 DNA follows: TGTGCCAGCAGCTTAGCCGCAGATGTCATGAACACTGAAGCTTTCTTT. Its translation: CASSLAADVMNTEAFF. V usage is TRBV11-2 and J usage is TRBJ1-1, with D hard to call. The CDR3 contains 16 residues. Germline CDR1 and CDR2: SGHAT and FQNNGV. Trimming stripped 1 base from V and 0 bases from J, with 12 bases between.

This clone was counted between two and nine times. The CDR3 spells CASFLDVVNTEAFF. For the CDR3, the DNA is TGTGCCAGCTTCTTGGACGTAGTGAACACTGAAGCTTTCTTT. The genes are TRBV6-5 and TRBJ1-1; D is ambiguous. The germline V gene has CDR1 MNHEY and CDR2 SVGAGI. CDR3 size: 14 residues. Trimming took 8 bases from V and 0 from J, leaving 13 bases between them.

Written as DNA, the CDR3 is TGTGCCAGCTCACCGCCCTCCGCCCCTAGTTCCAATGAGCAGTTCTTC. It codes for CASSPPSAPSSNEQFF. The chain links TRBV18 to TRBJ2-1; D gene uncertain. V lost 3 bases to trimming and J lost 6 bases, with 18 bases between them. The CDR3 contains 16 residues. CDR1 KGHSH and CDR2 LQKENI come from the germline V gene.

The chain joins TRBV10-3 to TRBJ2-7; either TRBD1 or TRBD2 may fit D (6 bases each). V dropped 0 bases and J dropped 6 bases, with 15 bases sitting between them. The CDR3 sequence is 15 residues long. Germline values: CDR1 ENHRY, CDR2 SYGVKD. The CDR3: CAISESRLGGSEQYF. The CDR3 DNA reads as TGTGCCATCAGTGAGTCGCGATTGGGGGGCTCCGAGCAGTACTTC.

The CDR3 spells CASSPEGWGDVTTDTQYF. The CDR3 DNA follows: TGTGCCAGCAGCCCAGAGGGGTGGGGGGACGTCACGACAGATACGCAGTATTTT. The chain carries TRBV7-2 and TRBJ2-3; a weak D match, TRBD2 (6 bases). The CDR3 loop spans 18 amino acids. V lost 5 bases and J 3 bases, leaving 24 bases between the germline ends. Germline assignment: CDR1 SGHTA and CDR2 FQGNSA.

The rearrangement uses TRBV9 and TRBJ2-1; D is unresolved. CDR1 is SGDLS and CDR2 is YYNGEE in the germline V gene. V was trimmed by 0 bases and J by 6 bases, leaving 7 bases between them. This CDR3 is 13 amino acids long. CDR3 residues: CASSVGHPNEQFF. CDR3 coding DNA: TGTGCCAGCAGCGTAGGGCATCCCAATGAGCAGTTCTTC.

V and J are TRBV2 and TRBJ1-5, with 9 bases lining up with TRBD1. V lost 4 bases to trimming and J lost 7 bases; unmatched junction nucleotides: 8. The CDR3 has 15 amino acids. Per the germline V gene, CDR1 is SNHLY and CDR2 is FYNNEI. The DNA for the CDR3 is TGTGCCAGCAGTGGGGACAGGGTGCTAGGCCAGCCCCAGCATTTT. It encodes CASSGDRVLGQPQHF. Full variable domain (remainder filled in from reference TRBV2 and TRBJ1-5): EPEVTQTPSHQVTQMGQEVILRCVPISNHLYFYWYRQILGQKVEFLVSFYNNEISEKSEIFDDQFSVERPDGSNFTLKIRSTKLEDSAMYFCASSGDRVLGQPQHFGDGTRLSIL.

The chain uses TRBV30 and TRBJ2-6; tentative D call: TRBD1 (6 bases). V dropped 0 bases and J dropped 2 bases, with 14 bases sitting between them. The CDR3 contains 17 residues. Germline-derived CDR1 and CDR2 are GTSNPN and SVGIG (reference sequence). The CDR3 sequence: CAWSVGAGVTGANVLTF. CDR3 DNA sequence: TGTGCCTGGAGTGTCGGGGCAGGGGTAACTGGGGCCAACGTCCTGACTTTC.

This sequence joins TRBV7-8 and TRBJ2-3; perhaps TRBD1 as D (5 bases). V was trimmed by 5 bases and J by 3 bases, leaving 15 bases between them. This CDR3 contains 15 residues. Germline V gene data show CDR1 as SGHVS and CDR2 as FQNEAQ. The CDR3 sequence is CASSPQGGWTDTQYF. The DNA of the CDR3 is TGTGCCAGCAGCCCTCAGGGCGGTTGGACAGATACGCAGTATTTT.

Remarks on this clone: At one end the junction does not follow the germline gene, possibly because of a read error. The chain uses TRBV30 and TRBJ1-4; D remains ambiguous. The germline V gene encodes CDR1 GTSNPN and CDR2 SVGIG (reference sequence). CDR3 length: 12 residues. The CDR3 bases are TGTGCCTGGAGTGTGGCTAACGAAAAACTGTTTTTT. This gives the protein CAWSVANEKLFF. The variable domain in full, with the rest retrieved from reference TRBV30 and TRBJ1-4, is SQTIHQWPATLVQPVGSPLSLECTVEGTSNPNLYWYRQAAGRGLQLLFYSVGIGQISSEVPQNLSASRPQDRQFILSSKKLLLSDSGFYLCAWSVANEKLFFGSGTQLSVL.

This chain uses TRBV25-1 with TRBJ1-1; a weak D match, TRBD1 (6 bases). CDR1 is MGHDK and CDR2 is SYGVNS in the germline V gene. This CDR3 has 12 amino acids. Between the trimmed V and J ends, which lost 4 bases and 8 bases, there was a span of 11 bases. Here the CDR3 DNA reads TGTGCCAGCAGTGTCCACCAGGGGGAAGCTTTCTTT. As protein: CASSVHQGEAFF.

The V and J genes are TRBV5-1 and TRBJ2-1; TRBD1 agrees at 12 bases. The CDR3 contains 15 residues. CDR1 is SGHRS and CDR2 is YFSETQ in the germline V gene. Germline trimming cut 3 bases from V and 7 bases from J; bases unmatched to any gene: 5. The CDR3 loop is CASSWGQGASNEQFF. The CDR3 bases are TGCGCCAGCAGCTGGGGACAGGGGGCAAGTAATGAGCAGTTCTTC.

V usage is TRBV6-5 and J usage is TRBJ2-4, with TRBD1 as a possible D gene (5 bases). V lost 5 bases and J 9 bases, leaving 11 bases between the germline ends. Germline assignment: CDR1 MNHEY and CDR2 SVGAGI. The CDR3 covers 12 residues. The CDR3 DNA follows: TGTGCCAGCAGTGGCGACAGTACCATTCAGTACTTC. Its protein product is CASSGDSTIQYF.